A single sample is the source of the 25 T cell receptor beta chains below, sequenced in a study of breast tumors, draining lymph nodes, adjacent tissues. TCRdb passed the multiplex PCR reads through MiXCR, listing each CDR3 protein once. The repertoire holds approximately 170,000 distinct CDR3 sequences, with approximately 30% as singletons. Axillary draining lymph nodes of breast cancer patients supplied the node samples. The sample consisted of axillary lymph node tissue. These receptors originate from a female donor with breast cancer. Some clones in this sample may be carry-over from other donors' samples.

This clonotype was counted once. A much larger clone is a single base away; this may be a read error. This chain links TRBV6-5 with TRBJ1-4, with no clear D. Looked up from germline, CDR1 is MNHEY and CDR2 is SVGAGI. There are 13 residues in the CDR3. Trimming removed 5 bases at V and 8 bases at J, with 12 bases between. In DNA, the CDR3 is TGTGCCAGCAGTGAGGGTTTTCGGGAAAAACTGTTTTTT. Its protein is CASSEGFREKLFF.

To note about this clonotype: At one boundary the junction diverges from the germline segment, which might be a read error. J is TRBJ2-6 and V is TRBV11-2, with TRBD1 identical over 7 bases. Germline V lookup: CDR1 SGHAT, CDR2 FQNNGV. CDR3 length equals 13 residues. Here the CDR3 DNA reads TGTGCCAGCAGCCCGACAGGGATGAACACTGAAGCTTTC. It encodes CASSPTGMNTEAF.

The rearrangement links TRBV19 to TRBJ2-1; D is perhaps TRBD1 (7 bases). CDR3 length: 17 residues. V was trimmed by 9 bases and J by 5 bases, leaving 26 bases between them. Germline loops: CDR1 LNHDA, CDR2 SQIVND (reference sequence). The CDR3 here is CASSPPRGEAGNNEQFF. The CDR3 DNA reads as TGTGCCAGCTCACCCCCCAGGGGGGAGGCGGGGAACAATGAGCAGTTCTTC.

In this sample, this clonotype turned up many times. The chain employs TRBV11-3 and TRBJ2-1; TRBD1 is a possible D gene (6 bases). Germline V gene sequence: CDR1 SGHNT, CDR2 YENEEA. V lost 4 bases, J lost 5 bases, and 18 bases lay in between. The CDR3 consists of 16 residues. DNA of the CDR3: TGTGCCAGCAGCTCACGGGACACAACCTCTGACAATGAGCAGTTCTTC. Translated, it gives CASSSRDTTSDNEQFF. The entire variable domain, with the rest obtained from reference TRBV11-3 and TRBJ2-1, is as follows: EAGVVQSPRYKIIEKKQPVAFWCNPISGHNTLYWYLQNLGQGPELLIRYENEEAVDDSQLPKDRFSAERLKGVDSTLKIQPAELGDSAVYLCASSSRDTTSDNEQFFGPGTRLTVL.

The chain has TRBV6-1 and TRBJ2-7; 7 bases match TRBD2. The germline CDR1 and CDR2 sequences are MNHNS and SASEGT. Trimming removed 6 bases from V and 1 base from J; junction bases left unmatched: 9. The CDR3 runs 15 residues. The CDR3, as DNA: TGTGCCAGCAGGGTTTTGGGGGGGGATTCCTACGAGCAGTACTTC. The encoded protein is CASRVLGGDSYEQYF.

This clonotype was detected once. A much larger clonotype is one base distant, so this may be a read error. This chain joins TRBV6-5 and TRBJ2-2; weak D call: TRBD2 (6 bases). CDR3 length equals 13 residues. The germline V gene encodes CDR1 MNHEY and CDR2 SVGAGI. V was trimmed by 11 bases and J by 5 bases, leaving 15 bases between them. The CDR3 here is CASGLPGTGELFF. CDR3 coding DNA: TGTGCCTCGGGACTTCCGGGGACCGGGGAGCTGTTTTTT.

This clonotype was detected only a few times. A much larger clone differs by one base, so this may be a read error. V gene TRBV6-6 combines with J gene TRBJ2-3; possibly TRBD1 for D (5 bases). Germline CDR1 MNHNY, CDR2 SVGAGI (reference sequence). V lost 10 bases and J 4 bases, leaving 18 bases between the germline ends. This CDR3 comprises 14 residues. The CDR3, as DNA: TGTGCCACCCGACCGAAAGGACACGCAGATACGCAGTATTTT. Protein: CATRPKGHADTQYF.

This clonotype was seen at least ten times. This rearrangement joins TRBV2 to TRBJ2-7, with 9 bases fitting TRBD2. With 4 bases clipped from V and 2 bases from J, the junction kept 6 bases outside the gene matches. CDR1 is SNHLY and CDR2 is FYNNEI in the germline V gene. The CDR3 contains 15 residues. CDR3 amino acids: CASSVKGGGAYEQYF. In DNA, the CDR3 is TGTGCCAGCAGTGTAAAGGGCGGGGGGGCCTACGAGCAGTACTTC.

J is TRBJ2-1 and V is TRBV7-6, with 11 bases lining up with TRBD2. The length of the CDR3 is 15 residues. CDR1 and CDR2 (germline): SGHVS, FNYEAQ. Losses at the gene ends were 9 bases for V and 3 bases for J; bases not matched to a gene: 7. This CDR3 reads CASDSTSGVYNEQFF. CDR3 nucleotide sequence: TGTGCCAGTGATTCGACTAGCGGGGTCTACAATGAGCAGTTCTTC.

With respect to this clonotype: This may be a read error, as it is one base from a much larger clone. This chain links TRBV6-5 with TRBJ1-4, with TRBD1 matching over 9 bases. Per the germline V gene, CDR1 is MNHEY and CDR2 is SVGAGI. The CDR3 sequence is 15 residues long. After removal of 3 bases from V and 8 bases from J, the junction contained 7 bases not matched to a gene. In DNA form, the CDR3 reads TGTGCCAGCAGTTATCCACAGGGGGCCAAGGAAAAACTGTTTTTT. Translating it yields CASSYPQGAKEKLFF.

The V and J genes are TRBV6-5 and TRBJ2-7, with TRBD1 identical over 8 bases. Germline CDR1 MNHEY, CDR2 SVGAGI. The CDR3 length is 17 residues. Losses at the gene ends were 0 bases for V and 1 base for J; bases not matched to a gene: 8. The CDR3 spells CASSYSKRTGLSYEQYF. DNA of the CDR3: TGTGCCAGCAGTTACTCGAAGCGGACAGGGCTTTCCTACGAGCAGTACTTC.

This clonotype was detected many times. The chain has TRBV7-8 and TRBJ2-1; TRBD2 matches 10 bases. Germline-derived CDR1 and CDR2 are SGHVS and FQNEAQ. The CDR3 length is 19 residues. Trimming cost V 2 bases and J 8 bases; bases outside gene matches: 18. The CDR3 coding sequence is TGTGCCAGCAGCTTAATAGAGTGGCTAGCGGGAGTCAAGGGCGATGAGCAGTTCTTC. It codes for CASSLIEWLAGVKGDEQFF.

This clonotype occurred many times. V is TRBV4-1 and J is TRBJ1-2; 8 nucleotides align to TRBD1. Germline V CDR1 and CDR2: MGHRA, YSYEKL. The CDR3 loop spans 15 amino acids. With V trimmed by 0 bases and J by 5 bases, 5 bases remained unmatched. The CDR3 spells CASSQENRGDYGYTF. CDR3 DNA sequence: TGCGCCAGCAGCCAAGAAAACAGGGGGGATTATGGCTACACCTTC.

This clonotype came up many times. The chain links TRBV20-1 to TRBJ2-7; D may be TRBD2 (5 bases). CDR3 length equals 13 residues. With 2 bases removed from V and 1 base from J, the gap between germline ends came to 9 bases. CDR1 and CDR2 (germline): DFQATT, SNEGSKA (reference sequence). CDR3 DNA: TGCAGTGCTAGATCGAGCGGATCCTACGAGCAGTACTTC. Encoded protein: CSARSSGSYEQYF.

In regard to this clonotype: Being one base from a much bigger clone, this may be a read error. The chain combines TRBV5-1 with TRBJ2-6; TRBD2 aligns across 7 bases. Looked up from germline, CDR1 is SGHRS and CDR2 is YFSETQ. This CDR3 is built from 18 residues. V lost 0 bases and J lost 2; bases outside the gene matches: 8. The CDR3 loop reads CASSLAGGGDAGANVLTF. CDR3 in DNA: TGCGCCAGCAGCTTGGCCGGCGGGGGAGACGCTGGGGCCAACGTCCTGACTTTC.

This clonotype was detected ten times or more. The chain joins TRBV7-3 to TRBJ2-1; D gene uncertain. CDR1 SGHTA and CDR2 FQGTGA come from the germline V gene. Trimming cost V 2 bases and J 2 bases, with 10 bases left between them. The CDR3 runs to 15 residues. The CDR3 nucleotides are TGTGCCAGCAGCTTAGGCGGAAACCCCTACAATGAGCAGTTCTTC. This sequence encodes CASSLGGNPYNEQFF.

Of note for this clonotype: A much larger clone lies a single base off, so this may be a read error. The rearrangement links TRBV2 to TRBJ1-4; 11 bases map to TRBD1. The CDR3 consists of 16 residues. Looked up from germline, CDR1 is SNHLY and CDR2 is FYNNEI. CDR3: CASSYSRDRGREKLSF. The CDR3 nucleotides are TGTGCCAGCAGTTACTCGCGGGACAGGGGGAGAGAAAAACTGTCTTTT. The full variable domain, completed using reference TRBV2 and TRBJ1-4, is EPEVTQTPSHQVTQMGQEVILRCVPISNHLYFYWYRQILGQKVEFLVSFYNNEISEKSEIFDDQFSVERPDGSNFTLKIRSTKLEDSAMYFCASSYSRDRGREKLSFGSGTQLSVL.

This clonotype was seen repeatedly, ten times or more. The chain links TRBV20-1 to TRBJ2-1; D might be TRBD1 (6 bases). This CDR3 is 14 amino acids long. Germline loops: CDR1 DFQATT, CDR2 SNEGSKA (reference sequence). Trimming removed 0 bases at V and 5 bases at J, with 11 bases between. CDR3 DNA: TGCAGTGCTAGAGACCGGGACACCCACAATGAGCAGTTCTTC. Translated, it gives CSARDRDTHNEQFF.

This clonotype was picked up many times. The CDR3 DNA reads TGTGCCAGCAGCTTACGCCCGAAGTCTAGCGGGAGCGCGGGGGTCACAGATACGCAGTATTTT. It codes for CASSLRPKSSGSAGVTDTQYF. The chain is built from TRBV7-6 and TRBJ2-3, with 10 bases identical to TRBD2. From germline, CDR1 is SGHVS and CDR2 FNYEAQ. The length of the CDR3 is 21 residues. V lost 2 bases, J lost 2 bases, and 19 bases stayed unmatched.

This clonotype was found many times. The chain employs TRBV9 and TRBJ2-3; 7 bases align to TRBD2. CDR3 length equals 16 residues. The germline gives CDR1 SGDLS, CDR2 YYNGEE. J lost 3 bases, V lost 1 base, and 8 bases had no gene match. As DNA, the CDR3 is TGTGCCAGCAGCGTATTAGCGGGCCGCGGGACAGATACGCAGTATTTT. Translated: CASSVLAGRGTDTQYF. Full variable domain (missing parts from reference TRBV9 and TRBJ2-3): DSGVTQTPKHLITATGQRVTLRCSPRSGDLSVYWYQQSLDQGLQFLIQYYNGEERAKGNILERFSAQQFPDLHSELNLSSLELGDSALYFCASSVLAGRGTDTQYFGPGTRLTVL.

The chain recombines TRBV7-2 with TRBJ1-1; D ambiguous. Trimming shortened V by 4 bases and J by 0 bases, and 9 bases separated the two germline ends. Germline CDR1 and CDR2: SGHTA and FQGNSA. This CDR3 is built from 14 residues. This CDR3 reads CASSYTTLNTEAFF. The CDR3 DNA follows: TGTGCCAGCAGCTATACCACACTGAACACTGAAGCTTTCTTT.

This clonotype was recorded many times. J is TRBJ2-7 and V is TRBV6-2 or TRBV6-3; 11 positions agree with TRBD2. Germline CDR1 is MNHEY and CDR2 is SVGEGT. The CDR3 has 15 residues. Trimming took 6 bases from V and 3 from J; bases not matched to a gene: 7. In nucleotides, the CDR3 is TGTGCCAGCAGCACTCGACTAGCGGGACTCTACGAGCAGTACTTC. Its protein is CASSTRLAGLYEQYF.

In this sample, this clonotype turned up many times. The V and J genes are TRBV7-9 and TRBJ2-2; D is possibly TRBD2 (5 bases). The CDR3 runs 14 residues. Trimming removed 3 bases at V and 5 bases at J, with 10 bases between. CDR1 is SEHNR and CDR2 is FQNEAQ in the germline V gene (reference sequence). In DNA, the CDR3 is TGTGCCAGCAGCTTGGACTCCCTAACCGGGGAGCTGTTTTTT. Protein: CASSLDSLTGELFF.

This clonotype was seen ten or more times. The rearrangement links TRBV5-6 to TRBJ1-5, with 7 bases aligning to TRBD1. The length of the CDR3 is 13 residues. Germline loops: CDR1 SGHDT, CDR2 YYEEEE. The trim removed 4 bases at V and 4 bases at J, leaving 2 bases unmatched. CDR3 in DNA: TGTGCCAGCAGCGCGGACAGGAATCAGCCCCAGCATTTT. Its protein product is CASSADRNQPQHF.

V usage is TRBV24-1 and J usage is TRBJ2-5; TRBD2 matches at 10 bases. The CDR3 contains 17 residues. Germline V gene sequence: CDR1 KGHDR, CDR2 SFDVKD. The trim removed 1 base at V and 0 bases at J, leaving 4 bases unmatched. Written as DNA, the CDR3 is TGTGCCACCAGTGATTTTCTTCTAGCGGGGGACCAAGAGACCCAGTACTTC. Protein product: CATSDFLLAGDQETQYF.